The rows below give T cell receptor beta chains drawn from one sample of a study of shared clonotypes between healthy human individuals. Measured with immunoSEQ multiplex PCR; TCRdb has only the in-frame clones, and not every one. Of 330,000 or so clones in the sample, about 70% are singletons; the top ten hold about 10%. Sample: memory CD4+ T cells sorted from blood. The receptors derive from a man aged 30 to 45 in good health. Both conserved end residues are part of each CDR3. A D gene is named only where the DNA matches it firmly. Size is stated for part of the rows, as once, few or many counts, or as a class when the clone is expanded.

. | TRBJ2-2 | TRBD2 | TRBV9 | 15 | TGTGCCAGCAGCGCGACTAGCGGGAACACCGGGGAGCTGTTTTTT | CASSATSGNTGELFF
. | TRBJ2-3 | . | TRBV28 | 15 | TGTGCCAGCAGTTCTACGCTGTTGAGCACAGATACGCAGTATTTT | CASSSTLLSTDTQYF
. | TRBJ2-1 | TRBD1 | TRBV10-3 | 14 | TGTGCCATTAGGACAGGGGGCTCCTACAATGAGCAGTTCTTC | CAIRTGGSYNEQFF
. | TRBJ2-7 | . | TRBV7-8 | 14 | TGTGCCAGCAGCTTAGCTGCGGACTCCTACGAGCAGTACTTC | CASSLAADSYEQYF
. | TRBJ2-2 | TRBD1 | TRBV5-1 | 13 | TGCGCCAGCAGCCCCAGGGGGACCGGGGAGCTGTTTTTT | CASSPRGTGELFF
. | TRBJ1-3 | . | TRBV16 | 14 | TGTGCCAGCAGCCAATCACACTCTGGAAACACCATATATTTT | CASSQSHSGNTIYF
few | TRBJ2-7 | . | TRBV19 | 13 | TGTGCCAGTAGTATTCGACCCACCTACGAGCAGTACTTC | CASSIRPTYEQYF
few | TRBJ2-3 | . | TRBV2 | 14 | TGTGCCAGCAGTCCAGGGCTTGACACAGATACGCAGTATTTT | CASSPGLDTDTQYF
. | TRBJ2-3 | . | TRBV2 | 16 | TGTGCCAGCAGTGAAGTCCCAACCCGTTACGTAGATACGCAGTATTTT | CASSEVPTRYVDTQYF
. | TRBJ2-3 | . | TRBV10-3 | 11 | TGTGCCACCCGTTCCGCGGATACGCAGTATTTT | CATRSADTQYF
. | TRBJ2-7 | TRBD1 | TRBV5-6 | 17 | TGTGCCAGCCCCGAATTTCGGACAGGGGCCCAGGGGGTGGAGCAGTACTTC | CASPEFRTGAQGVEQYF
. | TRBJ2-1 | . | TRBV7-8 | 14 | TGTGCCAGCAGCGCCGGGACTTTCTACAATGAGCAGTTCTTC | CASSAGTFYNEQFF